This TCR beta chain was documented in a study of early T cells in non-severe SARS-CoV-2 infection. Germline V gives CDR1 SGHTA, CDR2 FQGNSA. The V end lost 0 bases, the J end lost 6 bases, and 12 bases lay between the germline ends. The CDR3 totals 14 residues. This clonotype was found many times. TCRdb re-called the 5' RACE reads through MiXCR, storing one row per CDR3 protein. The table has around 70,000 distinct CDR3 sequences, approximately 9.1% seen once. This clonotype was sampled from an adult who was a healthcare worker with PCR-confirmed SARS-CoV-2 infection or an uninfected control (not recorded which). What was sequenced was whole blood. V gene TRBV7-2 combines with J gene TRBJ2-7; possible D gene TRBD2, 6 bases. As DNA, the CDR3 is TGTGCCAGCAGCTTAGCGACGGGAGTGGGCGAGCAGTACTTC. Translation gives CASSLATGVGEQYF. Together with reference TRBV7-2 and TRBJ2-7, the CDR3 gives the full variable domain: GAGVSQSPSNKVTEKGKDVELRCDPISGHTALYWYRQSLGQGLEFLIYFQGNSAPDKSGLPSDRFSAERTGGSVSTLTIQRTQQEDSAVYLCASSLATGVGEQYFGPGTRLTVT.